The 15 T cell receptor beta chains in this list originate from one sample, sequenced in a study of liver allograft versus peripheral blood T cells. Turning to the study itself: Recipients' peripheral blood served as the comparator for T cell receptor repertoires in transplanted livers.

One entry per CDR3 protein, called by TCRdb with MiXCR from the reads. There are roughly 9,000 distinct CDR3 sequences in the sample; around 17% occur only once, and approximately 2% lies in the top ten. Receptors originate from a human patient who had a liver transplant. Some T cells may trace back to the graft donor.

This clonotype was detected many times. The V and J genes are TRBV20-1 and TRBJ1-1, with D uncertain. The CDR3 sequence is 11 residues long. Germline V CDR1 and CDR2: DFQATT, SNEGSKA (reference sequence). The V end was cut by 3 bases, the J end by 7 bases, with 9 bases between. CDR3 DNA sequence: TGCAGTGCTAGTAGTCAGCTTGAAGCTTTCTTT. Protein product: CSASSQLEAFF.

This clonotype was found a few times. CDR3 amino acids: CSARAGQVEAFF. For the CDR3, the DNA is TGCAGTGCCCGGGCCGGACAGGTTGAAGCTTTCTTT. This chain joins TRBV20-1 and TRBJ1-1; 7 bases are a match to TRBD1. The V gene end was trimmed by 6 bases and the J gene end by 7 bases; junction bases not matched to a gene: 8. The CDR3 is 12 residues long. Germline CDR1 DFQATT, CDR2 SNEGSKA (reference sequence).

This sequence joins TRBV6-5 and TRBJ1-4; 8 nucleotides match TRBD1. CDR3 length: 14 residues. CDR1 MNHEY and CDR2 SVGAGI come from the germline V gene. The junction had 10 bases not matched to a gene; V was cut back by 8 bases and J by 8 bases. The chain's CDR3 is CASARPGQAEKLFF. In DNA form, the CDR3 reads TGTGCCAGCGCGAGACCGGGACAGGCGGAAAAACTGTTTTTT.

Many counts were recorded for this clonotype. The chain recombines TRBV6-1 with TRBJ2-7; D might be TRBD1 or TRBD2, each matching 5 bases. The CDR3 extends over 14 amino acids. Trimming shortened V by 3 bases and J by 3 bases, and 12 bases separated the two germline ends. Germline V lookup: CDR1 MNHNS, CDR2 SASEGT. The CDR3 DNA reads TGTGCCAGCAGTGAGGGACCGAGTTTCTACGAGCAGTACTTC. This encodes CASSEGPSFYEQYF.

This clonotype is medium-sized within its sample. The V call is TRBV6-1, the J call TRBJ1-4, with TRBD1 identical over 9 bases. Trimming took 7 bases from V and 0 from J; bases not matched to a gene: 9. The CDR3 is 17 amino acids. CDR1 MNHNS and CDR2 SASEGT come from the germline V gene. The CDR3: CASNGQGSSATNEKLFF. The CDR3 coding sequence is TGTGCCAGCAATGGACAGGGGAGCTCGGCAACTAATGAAAAACTGTTTTTT.

For this clonotype: A read error likely explains this, since a far larger clone differs by one base. Likely a read error: the CDR3 ends without its conserved phenylalanine or tryptophan. The chain has TRBV11-1 and TRBJ1-6; no clear D. V gave up 7 bases and J gave up 2 bases, with 6 bases separating them. The V gene's germline CDR1 is SGHAT and CDR2 FQDESV (reference sequence). This CDR3 has 13 residues. CDR3 loop: CASTDAYNSPLHY. The CDR3 region has the DNA TGTGCCAGCACGGATGCCTATAATTCACCCCTCCACTAT.

By proportion, this clonotype is medium-sized. The chain links TRBV9 to TRBJ2-2; 9 bases fit TRBD2. Germline V gene data show CDR1 as SGDLS and CDR2 as YYNGEE. This CDR3 has 15 amino acids. Trimming at V came to 0 bases and at J to 6 bases, leaving 3 bases not matched to a gene. For the CDR3, the DNA is TGTGCCAGCAGCGTAGGCGGGGGGGACGCCGGGGAGCTGTTTTTT. The encoded protein is CASSVGGGDAGELFF.

This chain uses TRBV11-2 with TRBJ1-1, with 8 bases fitting TRBD1. The germline CDR1 and CDR2 sequences are SGHAT and FQNNGV. Trimming removed 3 bases from V and 0 bases from J; junction bases left unmatched: 6. The CDR3 has 16 residues. This CDR3 is CASSFRLDRVNTEAFF. In nucleotides, the CDR3 is TGTGCCAGCAGCTTTCGTCTGGACAGGGTGAACACTGAAGCTTTCTTT.

Concerning this clonotype: The conserved final phenylalanine or tryptophan is absent from the CDR3, which likely points to a read error. The rearrangement links TRBV9 to TRBJ2-1, with TRBD2 matching 8 bases. This CDR3 contains 15 residues. Trimming cost V 3 bases and J 2 bases; bases outside gene matches: 4. Germline assignment: CDR1 SGDLS and CDR2 YYNGEE. The CDR3 DNA reads as TGTGCCAGCAGCGCAATAGCGGGGACCTACAATGAGCAGTTCTAC. Translating it yields CASSAIAGTYNEQFY.

This clonotype came up many times. The chain employs TRBV3-1 and TRBJ1-4; TRBD1 aligns across 10 bases. Germline V gene lookup returns CDR1 LGHDT and CDR2 YNNKEL (reference sequence). J lost 7 bases, V lost 4 bases, and 9 bases had no gene match. The CDR3 consists of 16 residues. CDR3 sequence: CASSLRDRGHGEKLFF. The CDR3 DNA follows: TGTGCCAGCAGCCTTCGGGACAGGGGACACGGTGAAAAACTGTTTTTT.

The gene calls are TRBV20-1 and TRBJ2-3, with a weak D call TRBD2 (6 bases). CDR3 size: 15 residues. Germline-derived CDR1 and CDR2 are DFQATT and SNEGSKA (reference sequence). V lost 5 bases, J lost 3 bases, and 18 bases lay in between. The CDR3: CSALRDSTETDTQYF. The CDR3 bases are TGCAGTGCTCTCCGGGACTCGACCGAGACAGATACGCAGTATTTT.

By share, this clonotype ranks as medium-sized. The V gene is TRBV15, the J gene TRBJ2-7; D may be TRBD2 (5 bases). This CDR3 has 15 residues. Per the germline V gene, CDR1 is LNHNV and CDR2 is YYDKDF (reference sequence). Trimming took off 0 bases at V and 1 base at J, with 10 bases between the two ends. As DNA, the CDR3 is TGTGCCACCAGCAGAGACAGCAGAGGGTCCTACGAGCAGTACTTC. This encodes CATSRDSRGSYEQYF.

The rearrangement uses TRBV7-2 and TRBJ2-7; the D gene could be TRBD1 or TRBD2 (6 bases each). Germline-derived CDR1 and CDR2 are SGHTA and FQGNSA. Deletions cut 6 bases from V and 6 bases from J, with 18 bases between. The CDR3 length is 14 residues. As DNA, the CDR3 is TGTGCCAGCAGATCCTCTAGGGGGGCTACCGAGCAGTACTTC. This gives the protein CASRSSRGATEQYF. Filled out from reference TRBV7-2 and TRBJ2-7, the complete variable domain reads GAGVSQSPSNKVTEKGKDVELRCDPISGHTALYWYRQSLGQGLEFLIYFQGNSAPDKSGLPSDRFSAERTGGSVSTLTIQRTQQEDSAVYLCASRSSRGATEQYFGPGTRLTVT.

This clonotype has a count of ten or more. The chain couples TRBV5-4 to TRBJ2-1; a weak D match, TRBD1 (6 bases). This CDR3 region has 14 residues. Trimming took 0 bases from V and 9 from J, leaving 13 bases between them. Germline CDR1 reads SGHNT; CDR2 reads YYREEE (reference sequence). CDR3 amino acids: CASSLDRAYREQFF. CDR3 coding DNA: TGTGCCAGCAGCTTGGACAGGGCGTACCGTGAGCAGTTCTTC. The entire variable domain, with the rest obtained from reference TRBV5-4 and TRBJ2-1, is as follows: ETGVTQSPTHLIKTRGQQVTLRCSSQSGHNTVSWYQQALGQGPQFIFQYYREEENGRGNFPPRFSGLQFPNYSSELNVNALELDDSALYLCASSLDRAYREQFFGPGTRLTVL.

This clonotype was detected many times. V and J are TRBV19 and TRBJ1-1, with a possible D match to TRBD1 (6 bases). The CDR3 totals 13 residues. Deletions cut 1 base from V and 8 bases from J, with 11 bases between. Germline V CDR1 and CDR2: LNHDA, SQIVND (reference sequence). CDR3 sequence (DNA): TGTGCCAGTAGTATAGCCCCGGACAGCGAAGCTTTCTTT. It specifies CASSIAPDSEAFF.